This passage covers 20 T cell receptor beta chains from one sample sequenced in a study of blood T cell repertoires in COVID-19. Here immunoSEQ multiplex PCR was the method, and the copy in TCRdb shows in-frame clones only, minus some. The sample contains about 260,000 clones, around 86% of which appear only once. The specimen sequenced was peripheral blood. These receptors originate from a man aged 40-49 years who had recovered from COVID-19.

The chain recombines TRBV10-2 with TRBJ2-1; 12 bases align to TRBD2. V was clipped by 4 bases and J by 10 bases; unmatched bases: 11. CDR1 and CDR2 (germline): WSHSY, SAAADI. The CDR3 has 16 amino acids. The CDR3 DNA reads TGCGCCAGCAGTGGAGGGCTAGCGGGAGGGGCCCAGGAGCAGTTCTTC. Translating gives CASSGGLAGGAQEQFF.

The genes are TRBV28 and TRBJ2-4; tentatively, D is TRBD1 (6 bases). Per the germline V gene, CDR1 is MDHEN and CDR2 is SYDVKM. The CDR3 extends over 15 amino acids. With 6 bases removed from V and 1 base from J, the gap between germline ends came to 13 bases. The CDR3 nucleotides are TGTGCCAGCAGCCTAGGGGGTAGGGCCAAAAACATTCAGTACTTC. Protein sequence: CASSLGGRAKNIQYF.

The chain is built from TRBV27 and TRBJ1-5; 12 bases match TRBD1. The CDR3 runs 16 residues. Trimming at V came to 5 bases and at J to 1 base, leaving 3 bases not matched to a gene. In germline, CDR1 is MNHEY, CDR2 SMNVEV (reference sequence). The DNA for the CDR3 is TGTGCCAGCAGTCCGGGACAGGGGGCAAGCAATCAGCCCCAGCATTTT. Translated, it gives CASSPGQGASNQPQHF.

J is TRBJ2-7 and V is TRBV7-2, with 8 bases lining up with TRBD2. The CDR3 has 15 amino acids. V was pared by 0 bases and J by 2 bases, with 3 bases of the junction left unmatched. Per the germline V gene, CDR1 is SGHTA and CDR2 is FQGNSA. The CDR3 protein is CASSLAAGGTYEQYF. CDR3 DNA: TGTGCCAGCAGCTTAGCGGCGGGGGGAACCTACGAGCAGTACTTC.

This clone was counted once. The V and J genes are TRBV4-3 and TRBJ1-1, with 10 positions matching TRBD1. The CDR3 is 14 residues long. The junction had 6 bases not matched to a gene; V was cut back by 3 bases and J by 8 bases. Per the germline V gene, CDR1 is LGHNA and CDR2 is YSLEER. The CDR3 here is CASSQGQGLGEAFF. CDR3 sequence (DNA): TGCGCCAGCAGCCAGGGACAGGGGCTCGGAGAAGCTTTCTTT.

This sequence joins TRBV5-6 and TRBJ1-2; 12 positions match TRBD1. V lost 3 bases to trimming and J lost 8 bases; unmatched junction nucleotides: 5. In germline, CDR1 is SGHDT, CDR2 YYEEEE. The CDR3 extends over 14 amino acids. The CDR3 coding sequence is TGTGCCAGCAGCTGGGGACAGGGGGCGGAGGGCTACACCTTC. Translation: CASSWGQGAEGYTF.

This rearrangement joins TRBV10-2 to TRBJ2-3; D not resolved. Germline lookup yields CDR1 WSHSY and CDR2 SAAADI. Trimming shortened V by 2 bases and J by 8 bases, and 8 bases separated the two germline ends. The CDR3 is 12 amino acids. DNA of the CDR3: TGCGCCAGCAGTGAGGGGCGAGCTACGCAGTATTTT. Its protein product is CASSEGRATQYF.

The chain recombines TRBV7-7 with TRBJ2-7; 10 nucleotides agree with TRBD1. The germline gives CDR1 SSHAT, CDR2 FNYEAQ (reference sequence). The ends lost 0 bases at V and 2 bases at J; junction bases unmatched: 7. The CDR3 contains 17 residues. The CDR3 DNA follows: TGTGCCAGCAGCTTAGCTCTCGGGACAGGGGACACCTACGAGCAGTACTTC. It specifies CASSLALGTGDTYEQYF.

This chain links TRBV7-9 with TRBJ2-1; 14 bases match TRBD2. The germline CDR1 and CDR2 sequences are SEHNR and FQNEAQ (reference sequence). CDR3 length equals 16 residues. The V segment lost 5 bases and the J segment 8 bases; nucleotides outside the gene matches: 8. The CDR3 nucleotides are TGTGCCAGCAGCCCCCCGGGACTAGCGGGAGTCCATGAGCAGTTCTTC. It codes for CASSPPGLAGVHEQFF.

The rearrangement uses TRBV4-1 and TRBJ2-7, with 9 bases identical to TRBD2. The CDR3 is 15 residues long. Trimming removed 3 bases from V and 4 bases from J; junction bases left unmatched: 7. In germline, CDR1 is MGHRA, CDR2 YSYEKL. The CDR3 DNA reads as TGCGCCAGCAGCCAGTTACGGGCGGGAGGGTACGAGCAGTACTTC. Translating it yields CASSQLRAGGYEQYF.

This clone appeared a few times. The chain is built from TRBV6-5 and TRBJ2-7, with 9 bases lining up with TRBD2. The germline V gene encodes CDR1 MNHEY and CDR2 SVGAGI. J lost 2 bases, V lost 2 bases, and 4 bases had no gene match. The CDR3 length is 15 residues. The CDR3 nucleotides are TGTGCCAGCAGTTACGGGACTAGCACGACCTACGAGCAGTACTTC. Translated, it gives CASSYGTSTTYEQYF.

This chain links TRBV7-8 with TRBJ2-7, with 7 bases fitting TRBD1. CDR1 and CDR2 from the germline V gene are SGHVS and FQNEAQ. The V gene end was trimmed by 1 base and the J gene end by 3 bases; junction bases not matched to a gene: 12. The CDR3 runs to 17 residues. The CDR3 bases are TGTGCCAGCAGCTTAGTTGACAGGGCACCTCTGGGCTACGAGCAGTACTTC. It is translated as CASSLVDRAPLGYEQYF.

The rearrangement links TRBV7-2 to TRBJ2-3; D perhaps matches TRBD2 (5 bases). V lost 2 bases, J lost 0 bases, and 9 bases lay in between. Germline V gene sequence: CDR1 SGHTA, CDR2 FQGNSA. The CDR3 totals 15 residues. DNA of the CDR3: TGTGCCAGCAGCTTAACGCGGGTTAGCACAGATACGCAGTATTTT. Translating it yields CASSLTRVSTDTQYF.

The chain recombines TRBV15 with TRBJ1-6, with D tentatively TRBD1 (6 bases). The V end was cut by 5 bases, the J end by 3 bases, with 14 bases between. The CDR3 sequence is 16 residues long. CDR1 and CDR2 from the germline V gene are LNHNV and YYDKDF (reference sequence). The chain's CDR3 is CATSGQIVGYNSPLHF. CDR3 DNA: TGTGCCACCAGCGGACAGATAGTGGGCTATAATTCACCCCTCCACTTT.

The chain uses TRBV21-1 and TRBJ1-2; no DNA check was done on the table's D call, TRBD1. TRBV21-1 constitutes a pseudogene. The CDR3 extends over 14 amino acids. The CDR3 DNA is TGTGCCAGCACAGGGACAGGGGGCGACTATGGCTACACCTTC. Translating gives CASTGTGGDYGYTF.

The rearrangement uses TRBV5-1 and TRBJ1-1; 8 bases are a match to TRBD1. The germline gives CDR1 SGHRS, CDR2 YFSETQ. The V and J ends lost 0 bases and 6 bases, in that order; junction bases with no gene match: 7. The CDR3 sequence is 15 residues long. This CDR3 is CASSLAGGAYSEAFF. CDR3 nucleotide sequence: TGCGCCAGCAGCTTGGCAGGGGGCGCGTACTCTGAAGCTTTCTTT.

This clone was found a few times. The chain carries TRBV4-2 and TRBJ2-2, with TRBD2 identical over 8 bases. Germline V lookup: CDR1 LGHNA, CDR2 YNFKEQ. The CDR3 is made up of 16 amino acids. With 2 bases clipped from V and 5 bases from J, the junction kept 7 bases outside the gene matches. The CDR3 coding sequence is TGTGCCAGCAGCCAAACCTCTGCTAGCGGGACCGGGGAGCTGTTTTTT. It codes for CASSQTSASGTGELFF.

The V and J genes are TRBV27 and TRBJ2-4; possible D gene TRBD2, 7 bases. V was pared by 5 bases and J by 9 bases, with 14 bases between. This CDR3 contains 13 residues. Germline V gene data show CDR1 as MNHEY and CDR2 as SMNVEV (reference sequence). The DNA for the CDR3 is TGTGCCAGCAGTGTAGGGGGGACTACCATTCAGTACTTC. The encoded protein is CASSVGGTTIQYF.

V is TRBV7-2 and J is TRBJ2-7, with TRBD1 matching 9 bases. The CDR3 consists of 18 residues. Germline CDR1 is SGHTA and CDR2 is FQGNSA. V lost 0 bases to trimming and J lost 6 bases; unmatched junction nucleotides: 15. CDR3 sequence (DNA): TGTGCCAGCAGCTTAGCCCACACCACAGGGGGCGTCTTAGGCGAGCAGTACTTC. It translates to CASSLAHTTGGVLGEQYF. Looking up the rest from reference TRBV7-2 and TRBJ2-7 gives the full variable domain: GAGVSQSPSNKVTEKGKDVELRCDPISGHTALYWYRQSLGQGLEFLIYFQGNSAPDKSGLPSDRFSAERTGGSVSTLTIQRTQQEDSAVYLCASSLAHTTGGVLGEQYFGPGTRLTVT.

This clone has a single count. The J gene is TRBJ2-5, the V gene TRBV7-8; TRBD2 might be the D (6 bases). CDR1 is SGHVS, CDR2 FQNEAQ, per germline. Trimming pared 3 bases from V and 6 bases from J, leaving 20 bases between. The CDR3 spans 16 residues. CDR3 loop: CASSFGLGGGRQTQYF. The CDR3 DNA sequence: TGTGCCAGCAGCTTTGGGTTGGGAGGAGGGCGCCAGACCCAGTACTTC.